The 16 T cell receptor beta chains reported below all come from one sample, sequenced in a study of PD-1 blockade in classical Hodgkin lymphoma (TCRdb year 2020). This specimen's time point label, per the study, means: cycle 2 day 1 (C2D1) of nivolumab. Every trial patient had relapsed after autologous stem cell transplantation, and cohorts A, B and C differed in prior brentuximab vedotin exposure. Library construction relied on the immunoSEQ multiplex PCR assay. Sourced from immuneACCESS, this table was stored by TCRdb with only in-frame sequences that have V and J called. A share of the clones is absent; for the studies checked, an unresolved V gene accounts for under half, and the remainder has no known explanation. The sample includes approximately 50,000 clones, with 73% observed a single time. The ten biggest clones cover roughly 16% of the sample. The sample was peripheral blood mononuclear cells (PBMCs), taken before the second cycle of nivolumab. The source is a human donor with classical Hodgkin lymphoma.

V is TRBV6-5 and J is TRBJ1-1; D is uncertain. CDR1 MNHEY and CDR2 SVGAGI come from the germline V gene. Between the trimmed V and J ends, which lost 6 bases and 3 bases, there was a span of 14 bases. This CDR3 has 14 amino acids. CDR3 sequence (DNA): TGTGCCAGCAGCCCCAAAGGCTGGGACACTGAAGCTTTCTTT. This sequence encodes CASSPKGWDTEAFF.

On this clone itself: One end of the junction is discordant with germline, which a read error may explain. The rearrangement links TRBV9 to TRBJ1-2; TRBD1 might be the D (6 bases). This CDR3 has 15 amino acids. CDR1 and CDR2 from the germline V gene are SGDLS and YYNGEE. The CDR3 loop is CASSALQGPNDGYTF. The CDR3 nucleotides read TGTGCCAGCAGCGCCTTACAGGGCCCTAACGATGGCTACACCTTC.

The chain is built from TRBV27 and TRBJ2-4; no clear D. CDR3 size: 15 residues. V was shortened by 8 bases and J by 0 bases, with 14 bases between the two germline ends. From germline, CDR1 is MNHEY and CDR2 SMNVEV (reference sequence). CDR3 sequence reads: CASGMAYLAKNIQYF. Written as DNA, the CDR3 is TGTGCCAGCGGCATGGCGTATTTAGCCAAAAACATTCAGTACTTC.

This clone was recorded a few times. The rearrangement uses TRBV19 and TRBJ2-1; 10 nucleotides align to TRBD2. CDR3 length: 18 amino acids. Per germline, CDR1 LNHDA and CDR2 SQIVND (reference sequence). V gave up 3 bases and J gave up 6 bases; unmatched junction bases: 14. The DNA of the CDR3 is TGTGCCAGTAGTATCAGGCTAGCGGGAGTACTTGAGGGCAATGAGCAGTTCTTC. Translating it yields CASSIRLAGVLEGNEQFF.

V usage is TRBV18 and J usage is TRBJ2-3, with 8 bases aligning to TRBD1. The CDR3 covers 15 residues. The J segment lost 6 bases and the V segment lost 4 bases, leaving 9 bases of the junction unmatched. In germline, CDR1 is KGHSH, CDR2 LQKENI. CDR3 protein: CASSLSGQVIDTQYF. DNA for the CDR3: TGTGCCAGCTCACTTTCGGGACAGGTCATTGATACGCAGTATTTT.

The genes are TRBV7-2 and TRBJ2-5; D gene unclear. Trimming left V 3 bases short and J 1 base short, with 12 bases between. This CDR3 is 15 amino acids long. Germline-derived CDR1 and CDR2 are SGHTA and FQGNSA. The CDR3 DNA reads TGTGCCAGCAGCTTGGTCCTAAGAGGCCAAGAGACCCAGTACTTC. This codes for CASSLVLRGQETQYF.

The V gene is TRBV6-5, the J gene TRBJ1-3; D perhaps matches TRBD1 (5 bases). The CDR3 is 14 amino acids. With 6 bases removed from V and 4 bases from J, the gap between germline ends came to 13 bases. Germline CDR1 is MNHEY and CDR2 is SVGAGI. The CDR3 is CASRSRDGGNTIYF. CDR3 in DNA: TGTGCCAGCAGGTCCCGGGACGGAGGAAACACCATATATTTT.

This clone is medium-sized (0.01 to 0.1%) by share. Other DNA sequences in the sample encode the same CDR3. The chain carries TRBV27 and TRBJ1-1; no reliable D call. The CDR3 is 11 residues long. Per germline, CDR1 MNHEY and CDR2 SMNVEV (reference sequence). V lost 8 bases to trimming and J lost 1 base, with 5 bases between them. Written as DNA, the CDR3 is TGTGCCAGCGGGAGGAACACTGAAGCTTTCTTT. It translates to CASGRNTEAFF.

In its sample, this clone was seen a few times. The chain carries TRBV5-1 and TRBJ2-5; no reliable D call. Germline V gene data show CDR1 as SGHRS and CDR2 as YFSETQ. The V and J ends lost 5 bases and 3 bases respectively, with 11 bases between them. The CDR3 runs to 13 residues. The DNA for the CDR3 is TGCGCCAGCAGTCAGGTGGGAAAAGAGACCCAGTACTTC. Its translation is CASSQVGKETQYF.

This chain links TRBV14 with TRBJ1-2; maybe TRBD1 (6 bases). The germline V gene encodes CDR1 SGHDN and CDR2 FVKESK. The CDR3 length is 16 residues. V was trimmed by 1 base and J by 5 bases, leaving 17 bases between them. The CDR3 DNA reads as TGTGCCAGCAGCCAAGTTCGCGGGGGCGCTGGTTATGGCTACACCTTC. As protein: CASSQVRGGAGYGYTF. Full variable domain (remainder filled in from reference TRBV14 and TRBJ1-2): EAGVTQFPSHSVIEKGQTVTLRCDPISGHDNLYWYRRVMGKEIKFLLHFVKESKQDESGMPNNRFLAERTGGTYSTLKVQPAELEDSGVYFCASSQVRGGAGYGYTFGSGTRLTVV.

The chain uses TRBV7-6 and TRBJ2-1, with 13 positions matching TRBD2. Germline CDR1 and CDR2: SGHVS and FNYEAQ. J lost 8 bases, V lost 5 bases, and 6 bases had no gene match. The CDR3 runs 15 residues. CDR3 nucleotides: TGTGCCAGCAGCGGACTAGCGGGAGCTAGCGATGAGCAGTTCTTC. Its protein is CASSGLAGASDEQFF.

The chain couples TRBV16 to TRBJ1-2, with a tentative D call TRBD1 (6 bases). V shed 3 bases and J shed 3 bases, with 17 bases lying between them. The germline V gene encodes CDR1 KGHSY and CDR2 FQNENV. The CDR3 consists of 16 residues. The CDR3 DNA sequence: TGTGCCAGCAGCCACCCGGCGGGGGCAGGGCACTATGGCTACACCTTC. It specifies CASSHPAGAGHYGYTF.

This clone came up a few times. The CDR3 sequence is CASSVSTGGTDTQYF. The CDR3 region has the DNA TGTGCCAGCAGCGTAAGTACCGGGGGCACAGATACGCAGTATTTT. The rearrangement joins TRBV9 to TRBJ2-3, with TRBD2 as a possible D gene (5 bases). The germline V and J ends were trimmed by 1 base and 1 base, with 10 bases remaining between them. This CDR3 is 15 amino acids long. CDR1 SGDLS and CDR2 YYNGEE come from the germline V gene. Using reference TRBV9 and TRBJ2-3 for the parts outside the CDR3, the full variable domain is DSGVTQTPKHLITATGQRVTLRCSPRSGDLSVYWYQQSLDQGLQFLIQYYNGEERAKGNILERFSAQQFPDLHSELNLSSLELGDSALYFCASSVSTGGTDTQYFGPGTRLTVL.

The V call is TRBV28, the J call TRBJ1-2, with TRBD1 matching 9 bases. The CDR3 contains 15 residues. Germline V gene lookup returns CDR1 MDHEN and CDR2 SYDVKM. V lost 7 bases and J lost 4; bases outside the gene matches: 10. The CDR3 nucleotides are TGTGCCAGCACGGGGTTCACAGGGGGCCTCTATGGCTACACCTTC. Translation gives CASTGFTGGLYGYTF.

The CDR3, as DNA: TGCGCCAGCAGCCCCGGGACTAGCGGGAACACCGGGGAGCTGTTTTTT. Its translation: CASSPGTSGNTGELFF. The chain has TRBV5-1 and TRBJ2-2; 11 bases agree with TRBD2. V was pared by 4 bases and J by 1 base, with 3 bases of the junction left unmatched. Germline CDR1 and CDR2: SGHRS and YFSETQ. The CDR3 has 16 residues.

This clone has a single count. The CDR3 is CASSLTTGTEAFF. The CDR3 region has the DNA TGTGCCAGCAGCTTGACGACAGGGACTGAAGCTTTCTTT. This chain uses TRBV7-3 with TRBJ1-1; TRBD1 matches at 7 bases. Trimming at V came to 3 bases and at J to 5 bases, leaving 3 bases not matched to a gene. This CDR3 comprises 13 residues. Germline lookup yields CDR1 SGHTA and CDR2 FQGTGA.